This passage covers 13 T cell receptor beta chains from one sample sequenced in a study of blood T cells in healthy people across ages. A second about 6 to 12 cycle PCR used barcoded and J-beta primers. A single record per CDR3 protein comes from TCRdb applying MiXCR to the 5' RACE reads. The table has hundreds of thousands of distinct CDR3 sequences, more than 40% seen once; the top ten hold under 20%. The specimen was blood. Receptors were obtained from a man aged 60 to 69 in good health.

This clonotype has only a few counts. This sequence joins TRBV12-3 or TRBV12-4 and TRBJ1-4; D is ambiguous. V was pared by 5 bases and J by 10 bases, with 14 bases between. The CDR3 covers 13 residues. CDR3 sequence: CASSSTGRGKLFF. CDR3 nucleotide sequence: TGTGCCAGCAGTAGTACGGGGAGAGGAAAACTGTTTTTT.

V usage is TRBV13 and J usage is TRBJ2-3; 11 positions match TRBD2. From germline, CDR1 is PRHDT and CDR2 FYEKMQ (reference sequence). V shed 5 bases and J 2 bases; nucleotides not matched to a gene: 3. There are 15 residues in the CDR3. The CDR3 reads CASSEGLADTDTQYF. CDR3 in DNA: TGTGCCAGCAGCGAGGGACTAGCGGACACAGATACGCAGTATTTT. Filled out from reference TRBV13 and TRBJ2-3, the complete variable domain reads AAGVIQSPRHLIKEKRETATLKCYPIPRHDTVYWYQQGPGQDPQFLISFYEKMQSDKGSIPDRFSAQQFSDYHSELNMSSLELGDSALYFCASSEGLADTDTQYFGPGTRLTVL.

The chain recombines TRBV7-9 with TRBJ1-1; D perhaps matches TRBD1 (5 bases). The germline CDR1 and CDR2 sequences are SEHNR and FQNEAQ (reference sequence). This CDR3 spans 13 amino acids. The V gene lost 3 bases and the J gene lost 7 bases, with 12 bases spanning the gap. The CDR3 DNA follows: TGTGCCAGCAGCTTGGAGGGACCCTTTGAAGCTTTCTTT. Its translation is CASSLEGPFEAFF.

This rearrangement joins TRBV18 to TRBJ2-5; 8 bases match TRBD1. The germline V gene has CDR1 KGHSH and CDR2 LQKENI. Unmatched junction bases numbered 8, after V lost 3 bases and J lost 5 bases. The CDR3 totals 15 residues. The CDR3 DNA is TGTGCCAGCTCACCGCCGGTCGGACAGGGCGAGACCCAGTACTTC. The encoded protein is CASSPPVGQGETQYF.

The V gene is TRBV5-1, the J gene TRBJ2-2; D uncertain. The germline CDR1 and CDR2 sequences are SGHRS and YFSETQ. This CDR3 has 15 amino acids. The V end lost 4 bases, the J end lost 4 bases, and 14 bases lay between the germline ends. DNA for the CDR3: TGCGCCAGCAGCAGCCATTTGGGGTTCACCGGGGAGCTGTTTTTT. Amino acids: CASSSHLGFTGELFF.

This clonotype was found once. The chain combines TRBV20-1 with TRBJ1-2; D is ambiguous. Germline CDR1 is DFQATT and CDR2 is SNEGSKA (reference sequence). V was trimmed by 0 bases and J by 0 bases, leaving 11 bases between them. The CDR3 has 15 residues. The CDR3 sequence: CSARDLWKANYGYTF. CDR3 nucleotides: TGCAGTGCTAGAGATCTTTGGAAAGCTAACTATGGCTACACCTTC.

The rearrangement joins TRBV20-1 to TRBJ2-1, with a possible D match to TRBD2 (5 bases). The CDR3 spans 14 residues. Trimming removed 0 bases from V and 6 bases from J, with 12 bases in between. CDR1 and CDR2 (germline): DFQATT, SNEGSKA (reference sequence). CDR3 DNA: TGCAGTGCTAGAGATCTGAGAGGGCTCAATGAGCAGTTCTTC. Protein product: CSARDLRGLNEQFF.

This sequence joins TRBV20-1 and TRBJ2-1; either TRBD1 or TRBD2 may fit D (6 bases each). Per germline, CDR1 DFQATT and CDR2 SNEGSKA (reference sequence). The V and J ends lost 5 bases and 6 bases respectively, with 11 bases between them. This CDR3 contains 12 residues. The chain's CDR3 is CSAPEGGNEQFF. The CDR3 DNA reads TGCAGTGCTCCTGAGGGGGGCAATGAGCAGTTCTTC.

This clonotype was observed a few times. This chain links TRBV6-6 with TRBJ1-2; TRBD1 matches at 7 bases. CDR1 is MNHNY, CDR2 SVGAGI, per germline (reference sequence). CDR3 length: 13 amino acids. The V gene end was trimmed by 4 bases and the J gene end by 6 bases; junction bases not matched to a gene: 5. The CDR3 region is CASSSEGADGYTF. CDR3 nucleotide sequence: TGTGCCAGCAGTTCCGAGGGGGCGGATGGCTACACCTTC.

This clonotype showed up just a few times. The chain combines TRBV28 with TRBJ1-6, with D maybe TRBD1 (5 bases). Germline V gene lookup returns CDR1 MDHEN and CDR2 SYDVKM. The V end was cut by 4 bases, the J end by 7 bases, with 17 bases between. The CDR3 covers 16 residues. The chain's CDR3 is CASSSVRDGLNSPLHF. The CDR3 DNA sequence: TGTGCCAGCAGTTCTGTCCGGGACGGCCTAAATTCACCCCTCCACTTT.

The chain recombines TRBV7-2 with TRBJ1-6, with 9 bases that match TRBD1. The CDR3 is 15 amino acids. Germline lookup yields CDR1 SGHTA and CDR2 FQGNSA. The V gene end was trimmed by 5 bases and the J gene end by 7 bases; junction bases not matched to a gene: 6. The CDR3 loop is CASSADRGVNSPLHF. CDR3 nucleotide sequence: TGTGCCAGCAGCGCCGACAGGGGGGTAAATTCACCCCTCCACTTT.

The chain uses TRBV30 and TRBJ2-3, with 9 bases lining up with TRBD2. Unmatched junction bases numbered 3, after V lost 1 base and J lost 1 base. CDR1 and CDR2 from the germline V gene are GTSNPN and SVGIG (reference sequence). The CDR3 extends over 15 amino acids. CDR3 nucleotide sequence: TGTGCCTGGAGTGGGCCTAGCGGGGGCACAGATACGCAGTATTTT. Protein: CAWSGPSGGTDTQYF.

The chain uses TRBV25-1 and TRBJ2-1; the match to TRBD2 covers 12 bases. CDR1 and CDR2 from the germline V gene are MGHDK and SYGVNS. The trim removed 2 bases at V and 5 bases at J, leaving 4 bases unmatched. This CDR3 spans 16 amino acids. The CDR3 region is CASSEPGLAGNNEQFF. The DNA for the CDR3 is TGTGCCAGCAGTGAACCTGGACTAGCGGGGAACAATGAGCAGTTCTTC.